This TCR beta chain was documented in a study of blood T cell repertoires in COVID-19. Original handling: Scientists estimated how many nucleated cells there were by amplifying reference gene primers. Produced via immunoSEQ multiplex PCR; TCRdb's table is partial and in-frame only. The DNA was the basis for D and trimming; V, J and clone size are from that table. The sample has hundreds of thousands of clones, roughly 86% seen once. V was pared by 0 bases and J by 4 bases, with 12 bases between. The germline V gene has CDR1 ENHRY and CDR2 SYGVKD. CDR3 length: 16 residues. This clonotype was sampled from a human donor in a cohort sampled during active COVID-19. Sequenced input: peripheral blood. This chain uses TRBV10-3 with TRBJ2-2; a weak D match, TRBD2 (5 bases). CDR3 bases: TGTGCCATCAGTGAGTCAACGGGAATGGGCACCGGGGAGCTGTTTTTT. This translates into CAISESTGMGTGELFF.